Each of the 24 T cell receptor beta chains below was sequenced from the same sample in a study of T-cell memory formation after mild COVID-19. In TCRdb, the 5' RACE reads were re-called with MiXCR into one record per CDR3 protein. This table has 350,000 to 500,000 distinct CDR3 sequences, less than 25% appearing once. What was sequenced was PBMCs or a T cell subset sorted from them (not recorded which). The source is an adult woman who had mild COVID-19 (a few samples of this study predate the infection). Cell type and time point are not known.

This clonotype has more than one count but fewer than ten. The rearrangement joins TRBV28 to TRBJ1-5; D not resolved. Trimming removed 3 bases at V and 0 bases at J, with 3 bases between. Germline assignment: CDR1 MDHEN and CDR2 SYDVKM. This CDR3 is 13 amino acids long. The DNA of the CDR3 is TGTGCCAGCAGTTTTACTAGCAATCAGCCCCAGCATTTT. Translating gives CASSFTSNQPQHF.

The chain is built from TRBV5-1 and TRBJ2-1; 12 bases are shared with TRBD2. V lost 3 bases to trimming and J lost 6 bases; unmatched junction nucleotides: 4. Germline loops: CDR1 SGHRS, CDR2 YFSETQ. The CDR3 is made up of 15 amino acids. This CDR3 is CASSYSTSGSNEQFF. The CDR3 nucleotides read TGCGCCAGCAGCTATTCGACTAGCGGGAGCAATGAGCAGTTCTTC.

The chain combines TRBV6-4 with TRBJ2-1; 9 nucleotides match TRBD2. Germline assignment: CDR1 MRHNA and CDR2 SNTAGT. Trimming took 0 bases from V and 6 from J; bases not matched to a gene: 3. CDR3 size: 15 residues. CDR3 coding DNA: TGTGCCAGCAGTGACTCTAGCGGGAGTATCAATGAGCAGTTCTTC. This codes for CASSDSSGSINEQFF.

Here the CDR3 reads CASSSLARETDTQYF. The CDR3 bases are TGTGCCAGCAGTTCACTAGCGAGAGAGACAGATACGCAGTATTTT. The chain is built from TRBV27 and TRBJ2-3, with 7 nucleotides matching TRBD2. The CDR3 consists of 15 residues. V lost 4 bases, J lost 3 bases, and 7 bases stayed unmatched. Germline-derived CDR1 and CDR2 are MNHEY and SMNVEV (reference sequence).

The chain carries TRBV7-9 and TRBJ2-3; 7 bases align to TRBD1. The CDR3 is made up of 14 amino acids. Germline values: CDR1 SEHNR, CDR2 FQNEAQ (reference sequence). The trim removed 1 base at V and 7 bases at J, leaving 5 bases unmatched. The DNA of the CDR3 is TGTGCCAGCAGCTTAGGAGCACAGGGGCATACGCAGTATTTT. Translated: CASSLGAQGHTQYF.

The chain combines TRBV30 with TRBJ1-5, with 9 bases that match TRBD1. The CDR3 runs to 16 residues. Trimming cost V 1 base and J 0 bases; bases outside gene matches: 4. Germline V gene lookup returns CDR1 GTSNPN and CDR2 SVGIG (reference sequence). CDR3 amino acids: CAWSAQGAHSNQPQHF. As DNA, the CDR3 is TGTGCCTGGAGTGCACAGGGGGCGCATAGCAATCAGCCCCAGCATTTT.

The V call is TRBV7-8, the J call TRBJ2-3; D may be TRBD2 (6 bases). Deletions cut 1 base from V and 1 base from J, with 12 bases between. This CDR3 is 16 amino acids long. Germline V lookup: CDR1 SGHVS, CDR2 FQNEAQ. The CDR3 DNA sequence: TGTGCCAGCAGCTTAGTCGGTAGCGGCCGCACAGATACGCAGTATTTT. Amino acid sequence: CASSLVGSGRTDTQYF.

V is TRBV7-9 and J is TRBJ2-7, with 7 bases identical to TRBD1. V gave up 4 bases and J gave up 2 bases; unmatched junction bases: 5. The CDR3 is made up of 14 amino acids. Germline-derived CDR1 and CDR2 are SEHNR and FQNEAQ (reference sequence). The CDR3 is CASSSAQGPYEQYF. The DNA of the CDR3 is TGTGCCAGCAGCTCAGCACAGGGGCCCTACGAGCAGTACTTC.

A few counts support this clonotype. The rearrangement joins TRBV7-9 to TRBJ1-1, with D possibly matching TRBD1 (6 bases). The CDR3 is 15 amino acids. Germline CDR1 and CDR2: SEHNR and FQNEAQ (reference sequence). The ends were cut back, 4 bases at V and 4 bases at J, with 16 bases in the middle. For the CDR3, the DNA is TGTGCCAGCAGCTACCTACAGGGAGCCGGCACTGAAGCTTTCTTT. It codes for CASSYLQGAGTEAFF.

The chain is built from TRBV6-4 and TRBJ2-2; 7 positions agree with TRBD1. The CDR3 has 14 amino acids. With V trimmed by 6 bases and J by 3 bases, 4 bases remained unmatched. Germline loops: CDR1 MRHNA, CDR2 SNTAGT. In nucleotides, the CDR3 is TGTGCCAGCAGACAGGGGCGGGACACCGGGGAGCTGTTTTTT. It specifies CASRQGRDTGELFF.

This clonotype has more than one count but fewer than ten. The rearrangement joins TRBV12-3 or TRBV12-4 to TRBJ2-3; the D gene is possibly TRBD1 (5 bases). This CDR3 has 16 amino acids. Trimming stripped 0 bases from V and 0 bases from J, with 10 bases between. DNA of the CDR3: TGTGCCAGCAGTTTAGCTGGTTCAGGGAGCACAGATACGCAGTATTTT. This translates into CASSLAGSGSTDTQYF.

This sequence joins TRBV7-3 and TRBJ1-1; possible D gene TRBD1, 5 bases. CDR1 SGHTA and CDR2 FQGTGA come from the germline V gene. The CDR3 is 14 amino acids. The V and J ends lost 5 bases and 5 bases respectively, with 15 bases between them. CDR3 amino acids: CASSTQDRATEAFF. CDR3 nucleotide sequence: TGTGCCAGCAGCACCCAAGACAGAGCGACTGAAGCTTTCTTT.

This clonotype was seen a handful of times. The V call is TRBV20-1, the J call TRBJ2-2; no reliable D call. V shed 1 base and J shed 0 bases, with 6 bases lying between them. Germline values: CDR1 DFQATT, CDR2 SNEGSKA (reference sequence). This CDR3 comprises 14 residues. The CDR3 loop reads CSARGVTNTGELFF. As DNA, the CDR3 is TGCAGTGCTAGAGGGGTAACGAACACCGGGGAGCTGTTTTTT.

The chain has TRBV20-1 and TRBJ1-1; no clear D gene. This CDR3 spans 11 amino acids. The germline CDR1 and CDR2 sequences are DFQATT and SNEGSKA (reference sequence). Trimming cost V 5 bases and J 1 base, with 5 bases left between them. The CDR3 protein is CSAGSNTEAFF. CDR3 in DNA: TGCAGTGCTGGGTCGAACACTGAAGCTTTCTTT.

This clonotype occurred a few times. This chain connects TRBV20-1 to TRBJ1-4; D perhaps matches TRBD1 (5 bases). The germline V gene has CDR1 DFQATT and CDR2 SNEGSKA (reference sequence). Trimming removed 3 bases at V and 5 bases at J, with 10 bases between. CDR3 size: 13 residues. CDR3 nucleotides: TGCAGTGCTAGGGGACGGACCAATGAAAAACTGTTTTTT. Translated: CSARGRTNEKLFF.

This clonotype turned up a few times. The chain carries TRBV2 and TRBJ2-7; 9 bases fit TRBD2. Per the germline V gene, CDR1 is SNHLY and CDR2 is FYNNEI. Unmatched junction bases numbered 6, after V lost 4 bases and J lost 5 bases. This CDR3 has 14 amino acids. The CDR3 sequence: CASSGSGSTNEQYF. As DNA, the CDR3 is TGTGCCAGCAGTGGTAGCGGGAGTACGAACGAGCAGTACTTC.

The rearrangement links TRBV30 to TRBJ2-1; a weak D match, TRBD1 (5 bases). The V gene lost 5 bases and the J gene lost 2 bases, with 16 bases spanning the gap. The CDR3 totals 15 residues. Per germline, CDR1 GTSNPN and CDR2 SVGIG (reference sequence). The CDR3 DNA follows: TGTGCCTGGGACCGCGGAGCAGGGACCTACAATGAGCAGTTCTTC. Protein: CAWDRGAGTYNEQFF.

This clonotype was picked up a small number of times. The chain employs TRBV5-1 and TRBJ2-2; no reliable D call. V was clipped by 4 bases and J by 0 bases, with 13 bases between them. Germline CDR1 and CDR2: SGHRS and YFSETQ. The CDR3 runs to 16 residues. In DNA form, the CDR3 reads TGCGCCAGCAGCCCGATCGTGAGGTCGAACACCGGGGAGCTGTTTTTT. Protein product: CASSPIVRSNTGELFF.

V is TRBV9 and J is TRBJ1-3; tentative D call: TRBD1 (6 bases). V lost 4 bases, J lost 0 bases, and 17 bases lay in between. CDR1 is SGDLS and CDR2 is YYNGEE in the germline V gene. The CDR3 covers 17 residues. In DNA form, the CDR3 reads TGTGCCAGCAGCCCCCAAGGCCGGGGGGCCTCTGGAAACACCATATATTTT. Translating it yields CASSPQGRGASGNTIYF.

The chain is built from TRBV12-3 or TRBV12-4 and TRBJ2-1; 11 nucleotides align to TRBD2. The CDR3 spans 14 residues. The ends lost 3 bases at V and 12 bases at J; junction bases unmatched: 7. CDR3 DNA sequence: TGTGCCAGCAGTTTGATAGCGGGAGGGAGGTGGCAGTTCTTC. Protein: CASSLIAGGRWQFF.

This clonotype was seen a few times. This chain connects TRBV7-2 to TRBJ2-1, with 11 bases fitting TRBD2. From germline, CDR1 is SGHTA and CDR2 FQGNSA. CDR3 length: 15 residues. The V gene end was trimmed by 7 bases and the J gene end by 9 bases; junction bases not matched to a gene: 11. The CDR3 reads CASMGQLAGGREQFF. DNA of the CDR3: TGTGCCAGCATGGGGCAATTAGCGGGAGGGCGTGAGCAGTTCTTC.

The chain carries TRBV14 and TRBJ2-1; no clear D gene. CDR1 is SGHDN and CDR2 is FVKESK in the germline V gene. The CDR3 spans 17 residues. Trimming removed 0 bases from V and 6 bases from J, with 18 bases in between. The CDR3 loop reads CASSQESGPKGSNEQFF. CDR3 nucleotide sequence: TGTGCCAGCAGCCAAGAATCCGGACCAAAGGGCTCCAATGAGCAGTTCTTC.

The V call is TRBV27, the J call TRBJ2-3; no clear D. Germline CDR1 MNHEY, CDR2 SMNVEV (reference sequence). V dropped 3 bases and J dropped 0 bases, with 22 bases sitting between them. The CDR3 consists of 19 residues. The DNA of the CDR3 is TGTGCCAGCAGTTTCCCCGTGATCTTGGGTCTCGGGAGCACAGATACGCAGTATTTT. Its protein is CASSFPVILGLGSTDTQYF.

This clonotype was observed a few times. The chain recombines TRBV5-1 with TRBJ2-1; D is possibly TRBD1 or TRBD2 (6 bases each). The CDR3 sequence is 14 residues long. The V end was cut by 2 bases, the J end by 8 bases, with 14 bases between. Germline CDR1 SGHRS, CDR2 YFSETQ. The CDR3 DNA is TGCGCCAGCAGCTTTATGGAGGGGGGCCATGAGCAGTTCTTC. Its translation: CASSFMEGGHEQFF.